A single sample gave rise to the 9 T cell receptor beta chains below, sequenced in a study of cytomegalovirus exposure and HLA in healthy donors (dated by TCRdb to 2016 to 2017). Libraries came from the immunoSEQ multiplex PCR assay. For the multiplex PCR, a mixture combining 60 forward primers for TCR Vbeta segments and 13 reverse primers for TCR Jbeta segments was used. TCRdb took this table from immuneACCESS and kept in-frame rearrangements with V and J called. Such tables lack part of the clones; where checked against another copy, unresolved V genes explain under half of the gap, and the rest is unexplained. This sample gives fewer than 200,000 clones in total; roughly 82% of them show up just once. Approximately 12% of the sample rests with the top ten. The source material was PBMCs. These receptors were taken from a man aged 45-65 years in good health and CMV-seropositive.

This clone was recorded a few times. V usage is TRBV19 and J usage is TRBJ1-1; 9 nucleotides line up with TRBD1. Germline V lookup: CDR1 LNHDA, CDR2 SQIVND (reference sequence). Trimming at V came to 5 bases and at J to 4 bases, leaving 5 bases not matched to a gene. The CDR3 runs to 14 residues. This CDR3 reads CASSFGTGSTEAFF. The CDR3 DNA reads TGTGCCAGTAGTTTCGGGACAGGGAGCACTGAAGCTTTCTTT. Full variable domain (outside the CDR3, taken from reference TRBV19 and TRBJ1-1): DGGITQSPKYLFRKEGQNVTLSCEQNLNHDAMYWYRQDPGQGLRLIYYSQIVNDFQKGDIAEGYSVSREKKESFPLTVTSAQKNPTAFYLCASSFGTGSTEAFFGQGTRLTVV.

This chain uses TRBV28 with TRBJ2-7; 7 bases are a match to TRBD2. V was pared by 8 bases and J by 1 base, with 8 bases of the junction left unmatched. CDR1 is MDHEN, CDR2 SYDVKM, per germline. This CDR3 is 14 amino acids long. CDR3 sequence: CASFRPGGSYEQYF. CDR3 coding DNA: TGTGCCAGCTTCCGCCCCGGGGGGTCCTACGAGCAGTACTTC. The full variable domain, completed using reference TRBV28 and TRBJ2-7, is DVKVTQSSRYLVKRTGEKVFLECVQDMDHENMFWYRQDPGLGLRLIYFSYDVKMKEKGDIPEGYSVSREKKERFSLILESASTNQTSMYLCASFRPGGSYEQYFGPGTRLTVT.

This clone is a singleton in its sample. V is TRBV18 and J is TRBJ1-2; no firm D call. The CDR3 extends over 13 amino acids. CDR1 KGHSH and CDR2 LQKENI come from the germline V gene. V lost 4 bases and J 0 bases, leaving 6 bases between the germline ends. The CDR3 coding sequence is TGTGCCAGCTCACAACTAGCTAACTATGGCTACACCTTC. This codes for CASSQLANYGYTF.

V gene TRBV5-6 combines with J gene TRBJ1-2; the D gene is possibly TRBD1 (5 bases). V was pared by 0 bases and J by 2 bases, with 14 bases between. The length of the CDR3 is 16 residues. The germline V gene encodes CDR1 SGHDT and CDR2 YYEEEE. The CDR3 protein is CASSLGGRMWNYGYTF. The CDR3 DNA sequence: TGTGCCAGCAGCTTGGGGGGCAGAATGTGGAACTATGGCTACACCTTC.

This chain connects TRBV4-1 to TRBJ2-2; TRBD2 matches at 10 bases. V shed 4 bases and J 3 bases; nucleotides not matched to a gene: 17. The CDR3 is 20 amino acids. CDR1 is MGHRA, CDR2 YSYEKL, per germline. CDR3 sequence reads: CASSLFPGTSVQRDTGELFF. CDR3 nucleotide sequence: TGCGCCAGCAGCCTATTTCCCGGGACTAGCGTTCAACGCGACACCGGGGAGCTGTTTTTT.

This clone was picked up a small number of times. This chain uses TRBV11-2 with TRBJ2-1; TRBD2 agrees at 11 bases. V lost 8 bases, J lost 7 bases, and 10 bases stayed unmatched. This CDR3 is built from 15 residues. Germline assignment: CDR1 SGHAT and CDR2 FQNNGV. CDR3 loop: CASLNSGTSGNEQFF. CDR3 in DNA: TGTGCCAGCCTAAACTCTGGGACTAGCGGAAATGAGCAGTTCTTC.

The CDR3 sequence is CASRWDRHNSYTF. The DNA for the CDR3 is TGTGCCAGCAGGTGGGACAGGCACAATAGCTACACCTTC. J is TRBJ1-2 and V is TRBV28, with 8 bases that match TRBD1. The CDR3 has 13 amino acids. V lost 6 bases to trimming and J lost 9 bases; unmatched junction nucleotides: 9. Germline CDR1 MDHEN, CDR2 SYDVKM.

This clone was found a few times. DNA of the CDR3: TGCGCCAGCAGCTCAACAGGGGGCGGTAATGAAAAACTGTTTTTT. It is translated as CASSSTGGGNEKLFF. The chain employs TRBV5-1 and TRBJ1-4; 9 bases align to TRBD1. Trimming took 3 bases from V and 4 from J; bases not matched to a gene: 4. Germline values: CDR1 SGHRS, CDR2 YFSETQ. The CDR3 extends over 15 amino acids.

This clone appeared a single time. V is TRBV29-1 and J is TRBJ2-7; 7 bases match TRBD1. Looked up from germline, CDR1 is SQVTM and CDR2 is ANQGSEA. V was clipped by 4 bases and J by 3 bases; unmatched bases: 9. The CDR3 runs to 14 residues. CDR3 in amino acids: CSVGKTGESYEQYF. The CDR3, as DNA: TGCAGCGTTGGTAAAACAGGGGAAAGCTACGAGCAGTACTTC.